This T cell receptor beta chain was sequenced for a study of shared clonotypes between healthy human individuals. Naive CD8 cells lacked CD45RO and underwent positive selection for CCR7, leaving out terminally differentiated effector memory CD45RA+ cells. Sequencing used immunoSEQ multiplex PCR; TCRdb keeps in-frame clones, though not all of them. The sample consists of about 870,000 clones, 85% to 95% of them appearing once. The TCR sequence derives from a man aged 25-40 years in good health. Sequenced input: naive CD8+ T cells sorted from blood.

CDR3 protein: CATSFEPGPGANVLTF. CDR3 DNA sequence: TGTGCCACCAGCTTCGAACCGGGTCCTGGGGCCAACGTCCTGACTTTC. V and J are TRBV15 and TRBJ2-6; no definite D call. Germline-derived CDR1 and CDR2 are LNHNV and YYDKDF (reference sequence). The CDR3 has 16 amino acids. Trimming shortened V by 5 bases and J by 2 bases, and 13 bases separated the two germline ends. The variable domain in full, completed from reference TRBV15 and TRBJ2-6, reads DAMVIQNPRYQVTQFGKPVTLSCSQTLNHNVMYWYQQKSSQAPKLLFHYYDKDFNNEADTPDNFQSRRPNTSFCFLDIRSPGLGDTAMYLCATSFEPGPGANVLTFGAGSRLTVL.